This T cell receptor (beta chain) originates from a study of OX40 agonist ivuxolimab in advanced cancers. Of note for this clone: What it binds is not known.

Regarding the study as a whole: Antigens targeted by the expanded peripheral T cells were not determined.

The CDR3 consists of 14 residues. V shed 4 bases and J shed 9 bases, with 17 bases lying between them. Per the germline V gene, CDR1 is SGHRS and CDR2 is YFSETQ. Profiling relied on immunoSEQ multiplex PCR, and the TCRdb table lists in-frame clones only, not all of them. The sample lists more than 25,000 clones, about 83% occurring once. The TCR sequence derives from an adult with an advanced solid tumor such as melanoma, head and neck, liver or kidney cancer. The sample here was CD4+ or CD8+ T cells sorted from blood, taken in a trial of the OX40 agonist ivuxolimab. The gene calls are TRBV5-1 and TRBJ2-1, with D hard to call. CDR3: CASSPTGWGAEQFF. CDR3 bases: TGCGCCAGCAGCCCGACTGGGTGGGGTGCTGAGCAGTTCTTC. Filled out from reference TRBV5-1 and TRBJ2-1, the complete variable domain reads KAGVTQTPRYLIKTRGQQVTLSCSPISGHRSVSWYQQTPGQGLQFLFEYFSETQRNKGNFPGRFSGRQFSNSRSEMNVSTLELGDSALYLCASSPTGWGAEQFFGPGTRLTVL.